This TCR beta chain was sequenced for a study of graft-versus-host responses after intestinal transplantation. Background on the study: Recipients had transplants, and these were multivisceral, liver-intestinal, or isolated intestinal. For around 3 years after anti-thymocyte globulin induction, all recipients took tacrolimus and steroids.

Concerning this clone: Its antigen is still unknown.

Sequencing was performed with immunoSEQ multiplex PCR; in TCRdb, only in-frame clones are kept and a portion is missing. The sample carries over 75,000 clones, about 85% recorded once. The ends lost 5 bases at V and 1 base at J; junction bases unmatched: 5. The CDR3 runs to 15 residues. Germline CDR1 is SEHNR and CDR2 is FQNEAQ (reference sequence). The sample here was unstimulated CD4+ T cells sorted from spleen or lymph node cells, taken before transplant. This receptor was obtained from a human donor who was the organ donor for an intestinal transplant. The rearrangement links TRBV7-9 to TRBJ2-5; 9 positions match TRBD2. The CDR3 here is CASSPSGATQETQYF. The DNA of the CDR3 is TGTGCCAGCAGCCCTAGCGGGGCAACCCAAGAGACCCAGTACTTC.